These T cell receptor beta chains were read from a single sample in a study of blood T cell repertoires in COVID-19. TCRdb keeps only in-frame clones here, not all; method: immunoSEQ multiplex PCR. The sample includes about 250,000 clones, 75% to 85% of them seen just once. The source material was peripheral blood. These TCRs come from a man in his fifties with active or convalescent COVID-19. Both conserved end residues are part of each CDR3.

CDR3 protein: CASSVSPSTDTQYF
V gene: TRBV9

CDR3 protein: CASSRQGTNEKLFF
V gene: TRBV3-1/TRBV3-2

CDR3 protein: CASSPLAGALSYEQYF
V gene: TRBV6-2/TRBV6-3

CDR3 protein: CASTLSGTPSTDTQYF
V gene: TRBV11-2

CDR3 protein: CASSAGGNTEAFF
V gene: TRBV6-1

CDR3 protein: CASSIGQGNTEAFF
V gene: TRBV19

CDR3 protein: CASSRGDEQYF
V gene: TRBV5-6

CDR3 protein: CASSAGAGELFF
V gene: TRBV2

CDR3 protein: CASRATTEGQPQHF
V gene: TRBV10-2

CDR3 protein: CASTGRDTGELFF
V gene: TRBV28

CDR3 protein: CASSQDWSMGLAGGPSYEQYF
V gene: TRBV4-3

CDR3 protein: CAWRGRSQGRSYEQYF
V gene: TRBV30

CDR3 protein: CASSSPGRGRSDEQFF
V gene: TRBV27

CDR3 protein: CASSLSWTSGTYNEQFF
V gene: TRBV27

CDR3 protein: CASGFLGTGGGGSSNQPQHF
V gene: TRBV12-5

CDR3 protein: CASTPGPGVGELFF
V gene: TRBV11-3

CDR3 protein: CASSSYTGGDRYGYTF
V gene: TRBV11-2

CDR3 protein: CASSPDRDSNQPQHF
V gene: TRBV2

CDR3 protein: CASSLDRGAYGYTF
V gene: TRBV5-4

CDR3 protein: CSVEDHDTSYGYTF
V gene: TRBV29-1

CDR3 protein: CSVEGGPTEAFF
V gene: TRBV29-1

CDR3 protein: CASRGLGHNQPQHF
V gene: TRBV19

CDR3 protein: CASSLSGQGSGGYTF
V gene: TRBV7-8

CDR3 protein: CASSYTPGGKNTEAFF
V gene: TRBV6-2/TRBV6-3

CDR3 protein: CASSSRDREDTQYF
V gene: TRBV6-2/TRBV6-3

CDR3 protein: CSAGTRGEQYF
V gene: TRBV20-1

CDR3 protein: CSASRGLRTGELFF
V gene: TRBV20-1

CDR3 protein: CASRDRGEKLFF
V gene: TRBV2

CDR3 protein: CASSAGISNQPQHF
V gene: TRBV19

CDR3 protein: CASSALNSPLHF
V gene: TRBV6-6

CDR3 protein: CASSLNSRNEQFF
V gene: TRBV11-3